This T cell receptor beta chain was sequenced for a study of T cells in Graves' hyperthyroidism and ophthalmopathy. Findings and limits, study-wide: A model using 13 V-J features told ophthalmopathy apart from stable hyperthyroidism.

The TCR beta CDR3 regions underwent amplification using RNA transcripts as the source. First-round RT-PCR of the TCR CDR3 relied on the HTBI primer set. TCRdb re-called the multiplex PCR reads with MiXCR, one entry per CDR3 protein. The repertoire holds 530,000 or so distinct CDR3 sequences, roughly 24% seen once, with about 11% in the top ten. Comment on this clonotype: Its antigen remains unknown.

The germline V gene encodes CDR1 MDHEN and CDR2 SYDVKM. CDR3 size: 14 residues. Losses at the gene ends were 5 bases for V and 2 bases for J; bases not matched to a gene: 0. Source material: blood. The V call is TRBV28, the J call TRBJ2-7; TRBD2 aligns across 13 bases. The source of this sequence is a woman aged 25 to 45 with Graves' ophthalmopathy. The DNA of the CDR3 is TGTGCCAGCAGTACTAGCGGGAGGGCCTACGAGCAGTACTTC. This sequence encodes CASSTSGRAYEQYF. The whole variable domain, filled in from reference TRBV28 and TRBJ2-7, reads DVKVTQSSRYLVKRTGEKVFLECVQDMDHENMFWYRQDPGLGLRLIYFSYDVKMKEKGDIPEGYSVSREKKERFSLILESASTNQTSMYLCASSTSGRAYEQYFGPGTRLTVT.